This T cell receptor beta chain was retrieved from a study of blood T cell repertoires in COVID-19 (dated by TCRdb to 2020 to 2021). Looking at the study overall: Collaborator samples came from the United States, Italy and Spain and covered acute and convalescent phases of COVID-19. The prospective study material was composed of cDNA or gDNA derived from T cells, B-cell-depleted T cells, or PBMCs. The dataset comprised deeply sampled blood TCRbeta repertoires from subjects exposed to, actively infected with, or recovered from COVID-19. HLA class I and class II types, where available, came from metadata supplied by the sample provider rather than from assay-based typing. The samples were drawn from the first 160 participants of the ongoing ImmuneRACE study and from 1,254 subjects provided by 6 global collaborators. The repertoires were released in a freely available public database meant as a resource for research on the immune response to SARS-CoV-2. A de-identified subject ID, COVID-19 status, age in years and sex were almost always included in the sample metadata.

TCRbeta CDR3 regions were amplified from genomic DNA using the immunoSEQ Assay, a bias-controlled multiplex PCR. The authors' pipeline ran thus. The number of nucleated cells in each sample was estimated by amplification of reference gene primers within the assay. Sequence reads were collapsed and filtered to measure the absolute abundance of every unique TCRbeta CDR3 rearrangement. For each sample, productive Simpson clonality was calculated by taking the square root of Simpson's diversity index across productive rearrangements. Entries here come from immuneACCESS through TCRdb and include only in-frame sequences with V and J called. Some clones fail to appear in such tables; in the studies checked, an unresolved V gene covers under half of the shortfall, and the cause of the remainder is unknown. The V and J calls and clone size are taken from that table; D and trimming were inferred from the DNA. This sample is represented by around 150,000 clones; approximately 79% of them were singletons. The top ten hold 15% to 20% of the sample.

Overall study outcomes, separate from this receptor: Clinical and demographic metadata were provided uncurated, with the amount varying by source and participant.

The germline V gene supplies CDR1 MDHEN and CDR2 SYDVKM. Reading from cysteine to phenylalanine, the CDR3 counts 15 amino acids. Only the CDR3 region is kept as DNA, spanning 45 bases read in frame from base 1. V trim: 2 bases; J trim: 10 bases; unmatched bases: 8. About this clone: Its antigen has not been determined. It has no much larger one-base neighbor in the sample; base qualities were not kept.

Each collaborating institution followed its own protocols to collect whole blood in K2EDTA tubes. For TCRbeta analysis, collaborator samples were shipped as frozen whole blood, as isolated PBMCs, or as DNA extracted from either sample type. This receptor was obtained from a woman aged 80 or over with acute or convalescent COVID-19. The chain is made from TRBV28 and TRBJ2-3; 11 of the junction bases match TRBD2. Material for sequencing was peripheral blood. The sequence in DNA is TGTGCCAGCAGTTTACAACTAGCGGGAGTACAAGCGCAGTATTTT. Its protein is CASSLQLAGVQAQYF. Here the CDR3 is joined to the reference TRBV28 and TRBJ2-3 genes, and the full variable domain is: DVKVTQSSRYLVKRTGEKVFLECVQDMDHENMFWYRQDPGLGLRLIYFSYDVKMKEKGDIPEGYSVSREKKERFSLILESASTNQTSMYLCASSLQLAGVQAQYFGPGTRLTVL.